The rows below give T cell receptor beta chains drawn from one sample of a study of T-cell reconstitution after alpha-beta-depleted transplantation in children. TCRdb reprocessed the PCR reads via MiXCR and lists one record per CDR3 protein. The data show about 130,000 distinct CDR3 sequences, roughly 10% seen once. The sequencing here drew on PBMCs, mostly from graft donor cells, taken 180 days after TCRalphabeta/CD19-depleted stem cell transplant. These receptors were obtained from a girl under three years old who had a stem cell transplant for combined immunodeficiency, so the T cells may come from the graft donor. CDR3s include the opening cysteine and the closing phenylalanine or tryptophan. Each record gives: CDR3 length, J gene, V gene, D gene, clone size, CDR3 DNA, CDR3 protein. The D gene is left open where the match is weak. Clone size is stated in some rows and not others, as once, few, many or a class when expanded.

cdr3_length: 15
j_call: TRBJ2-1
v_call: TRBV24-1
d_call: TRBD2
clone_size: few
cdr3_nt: TGTGCCACCAGTGATCCAGGGGGAGCGGGGGGTGAGCAGTTCTTC
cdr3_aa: CATSDPGGAGGEQFF

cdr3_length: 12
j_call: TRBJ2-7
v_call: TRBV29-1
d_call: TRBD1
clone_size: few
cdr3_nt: TGCAGCGTCGGGACAGGGGGCTACGAGCAGTACTTC
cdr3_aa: CSVGTGGYEQYF

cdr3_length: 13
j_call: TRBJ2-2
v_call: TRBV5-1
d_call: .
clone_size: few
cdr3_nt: TGCGCCAGCAGCTGGGGTAACACCGGGGAGCTGTTTTTT
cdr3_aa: CASSWGNTGELFF

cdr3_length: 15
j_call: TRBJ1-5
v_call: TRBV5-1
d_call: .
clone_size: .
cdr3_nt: TGCGCCAGCAGCTTGGTGGTTCAGGGGAGTCAGCCCCAGCATTTT
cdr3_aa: CASSLVVQGSQPQHF

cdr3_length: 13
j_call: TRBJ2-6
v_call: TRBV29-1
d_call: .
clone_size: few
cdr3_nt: TGCAGCGTTGCCTTCTCTGGGGCCAACGTCCTGACTTTC
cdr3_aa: CSVAFSGANVLTF

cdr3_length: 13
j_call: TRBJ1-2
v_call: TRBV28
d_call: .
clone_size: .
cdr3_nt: TGTGCCAGCAGTTTAGATACAGGGTATGGCTACACCTTC
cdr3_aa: CASSLDTGYGYTF

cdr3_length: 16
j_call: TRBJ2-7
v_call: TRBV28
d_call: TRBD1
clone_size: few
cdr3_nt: TGTGCCAGCAGGGAGCCGGGACAGGGGTTCTCCTACGAGCAGTACTTC
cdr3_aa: CASREPGQGFSYEQYF

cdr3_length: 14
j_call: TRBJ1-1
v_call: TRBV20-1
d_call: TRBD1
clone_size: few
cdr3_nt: TGCAGTGCTAGGGGGGGACAGGTGAACACTGAAGCTTTCTTT
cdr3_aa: CSARGGQVNTEAFF

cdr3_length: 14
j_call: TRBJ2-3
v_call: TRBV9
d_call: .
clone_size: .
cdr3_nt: TGTGCCAGCAGCGTAGTGGGCAGCACAGATACGCAGTATTTT
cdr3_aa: CASSVVGSTDTQYF

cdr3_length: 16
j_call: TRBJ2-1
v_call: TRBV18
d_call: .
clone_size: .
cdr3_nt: TGTGCCAGCTCACCAGTTGGGGGCTACTCCTACAATGAGCAGTTCTTC
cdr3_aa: CASSPVGGYSYNEQFF

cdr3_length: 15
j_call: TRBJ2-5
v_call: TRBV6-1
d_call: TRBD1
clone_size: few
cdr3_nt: TGTGCCAGCAGTCAGACAGGGCCTGAACAAGAGACCCAGTACTTC
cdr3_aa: CASSQTGPEQETQYF

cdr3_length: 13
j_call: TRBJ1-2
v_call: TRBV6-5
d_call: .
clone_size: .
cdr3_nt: TGTGCCAGCAGTTACAATCTGGGTGGCGGCTACACCTTC
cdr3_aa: CASSYNLGGGYTF

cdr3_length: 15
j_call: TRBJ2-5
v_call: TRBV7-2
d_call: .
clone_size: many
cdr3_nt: TGTGCCAGCAGCTTAGTGCTCTCAATTGGAGAGACCCAGTACTTC
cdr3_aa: CASSLVLSIGETQYF

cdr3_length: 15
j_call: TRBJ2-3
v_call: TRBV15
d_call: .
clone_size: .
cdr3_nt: TGTGCCACCAGCACAATGGGAAGTGGTACAGATACGCAGTATTTT
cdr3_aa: CATSTMGSGTDTQYF

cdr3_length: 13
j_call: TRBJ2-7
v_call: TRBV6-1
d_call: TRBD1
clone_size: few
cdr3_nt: TGTGCCAGCAGTGTTACAGGGGCCTACGAGCAGTACTTC
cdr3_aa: CASSVTGAYEQYF

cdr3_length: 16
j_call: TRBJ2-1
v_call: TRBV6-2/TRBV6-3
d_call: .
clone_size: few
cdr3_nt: TGTGCCAGCACCCGGAACGAGGGACTCCCACGGAATGAGCAGTTCTTC
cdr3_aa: CASTRNEGLPRNEQFF

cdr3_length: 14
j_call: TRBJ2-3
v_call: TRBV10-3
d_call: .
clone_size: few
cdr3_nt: TGTGCCATCACTGTTAGGGACAGCACAGATACGCAGTATTTT
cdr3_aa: CAITVRDSTDTQYF

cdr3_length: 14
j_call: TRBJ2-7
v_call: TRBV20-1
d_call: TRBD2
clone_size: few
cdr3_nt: TGCAGTGCTACCATCGGTAGCGGGGGTTACGAGCAGTACTTC
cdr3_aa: CSATIGSGGYEQYF

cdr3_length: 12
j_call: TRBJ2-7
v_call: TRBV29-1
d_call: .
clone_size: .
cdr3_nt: TGCAGCGTTGGTGGGAGCTCCTACGAGCAGTACTTC
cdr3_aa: CSVGGSSYEQYF

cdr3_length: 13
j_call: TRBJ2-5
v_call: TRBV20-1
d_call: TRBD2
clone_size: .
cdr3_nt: TGCAGTGCTCGCCCGGGGGGGAGAGAGACCCAGTACTTC
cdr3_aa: CSARPGGRETQYF

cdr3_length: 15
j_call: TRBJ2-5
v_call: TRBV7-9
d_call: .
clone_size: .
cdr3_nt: TGTGCCAGCAGCCGGCTACAGGTGGACGTCGGGGGCCAGTACTTC
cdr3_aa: CASSRLQVDVGGQYF

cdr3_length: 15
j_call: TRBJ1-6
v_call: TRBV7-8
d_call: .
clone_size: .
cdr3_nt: TGTGCCAGCAGCTTCTGGGAGAAAAACAGGTCACCCCTCCACTTT
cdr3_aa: CASSFWEKNRSPLHF

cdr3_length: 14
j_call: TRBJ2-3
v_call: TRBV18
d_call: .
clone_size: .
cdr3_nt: TGTGCCAGCTCACCACCGGGAGGATGGGATACGCAGTATTTT
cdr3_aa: CASSPPGGWDTQYF

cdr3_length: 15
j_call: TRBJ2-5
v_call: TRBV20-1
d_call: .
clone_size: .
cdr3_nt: TGCTGTGCTAGAGTCACCACAGGGAACCAAGAGACCCAGTACTTC
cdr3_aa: CCARVTTGNQETQYF

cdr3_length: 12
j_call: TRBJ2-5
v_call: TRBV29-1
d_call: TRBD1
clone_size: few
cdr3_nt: TGCAGCGTGGACAGGGGGCGAGAGACCCAGTACTTC
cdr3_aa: CSVDRGRETQYF

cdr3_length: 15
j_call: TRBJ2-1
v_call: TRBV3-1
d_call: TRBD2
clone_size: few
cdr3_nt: TGTGCCAGCAGCCGGAGACTAGCGGGAGGCAATGAGCAGTTCTTC
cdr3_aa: CASSRRLAGGNEQFF

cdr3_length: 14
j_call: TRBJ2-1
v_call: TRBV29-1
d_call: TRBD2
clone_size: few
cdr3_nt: TGCAGCGTTTTTAGCGGGAGGGGTTACAATGAGCAGTTCTTC
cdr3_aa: CSVFSGRGYNEQFF

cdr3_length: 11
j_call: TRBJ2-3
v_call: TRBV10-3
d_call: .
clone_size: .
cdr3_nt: TGTGCCATCAGTGTTACAGATACGCAGTATTTT
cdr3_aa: CAISVTDTQYF

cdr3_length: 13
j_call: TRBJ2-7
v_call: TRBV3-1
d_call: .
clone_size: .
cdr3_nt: TGTGCCAGCAGCCAAGTGGCCACCTACGAGCAGTACTTC
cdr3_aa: CASSQVATYEQYF

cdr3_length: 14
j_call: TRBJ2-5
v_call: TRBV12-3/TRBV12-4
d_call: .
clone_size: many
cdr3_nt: TGTGCCAGCAGGGGGGTCCCCCTCCAAGAGACCCAGTACTTC
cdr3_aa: CASRGVPLQETQYF

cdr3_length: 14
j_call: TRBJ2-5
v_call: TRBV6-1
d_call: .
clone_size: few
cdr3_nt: TGTGCCAGCAGCTGGGGGCGGAAGCAAGAGACCCAGTACTTC
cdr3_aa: CASSWGRKQETQYF

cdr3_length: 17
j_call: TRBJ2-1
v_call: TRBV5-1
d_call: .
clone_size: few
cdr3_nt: TGCGCCAGCAGCCTTGGCGGCGTGATTGGGTCCTACAATGAGCAGTTCTTC
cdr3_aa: CASSLGGVIGSYNEQFF

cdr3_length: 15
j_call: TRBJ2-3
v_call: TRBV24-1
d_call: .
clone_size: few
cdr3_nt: TGTGCCACCAGTGCGGCGTCGGCTAACACAGATACGCAGTATTTT
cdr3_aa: CATSAASANTDTQYF

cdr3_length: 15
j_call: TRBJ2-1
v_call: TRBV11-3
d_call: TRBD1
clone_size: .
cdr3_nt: TGTGCCAGCAGCTCCGGGACAGGGGGCTACAATGAGCAGTTCTTC
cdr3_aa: CASSSGTGGYNEQFF

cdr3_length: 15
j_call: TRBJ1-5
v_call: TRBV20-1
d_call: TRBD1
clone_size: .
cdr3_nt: TGCAGTGCTAGAGATGACAGGGGGCTGAATCAGCCCCAGCATTTT
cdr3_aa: CSARDDRGLNQPQHF

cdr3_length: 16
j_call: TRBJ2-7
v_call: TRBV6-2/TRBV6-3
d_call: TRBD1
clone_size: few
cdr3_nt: TGTGCCAGCAGTTACGGGTCGACAGGGGCAATTTACGAGCAGTACTTC
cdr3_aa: CASSYGSTGAIYEQYF

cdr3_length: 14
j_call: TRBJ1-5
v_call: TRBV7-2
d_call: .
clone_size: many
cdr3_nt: TGTGCCAGCAGCTTAGTAGTTAGCAATCAGCCCCAGCATTTT
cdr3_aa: CASSLVVSNQPQHF

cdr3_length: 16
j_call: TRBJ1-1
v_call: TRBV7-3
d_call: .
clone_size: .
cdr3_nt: TGTGCCAGCAGCTTAGGGCCGGGTGGGTTGAACACTGAAGCTTTCTTT
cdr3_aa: CASSLGPGGLNTEAFF

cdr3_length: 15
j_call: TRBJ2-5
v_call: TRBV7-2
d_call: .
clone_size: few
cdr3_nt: TGTGCCAGCAGCTTTCAAGGGACTGGCCAAGAGACCCAGTACTTC
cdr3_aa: CASSFQGTGQETQYF

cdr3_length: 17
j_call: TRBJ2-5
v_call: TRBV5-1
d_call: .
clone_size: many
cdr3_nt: TGCGCCAGCAGCTTAGGCCGGGGACACCCAAACCAAGAGACCCAGTACTTC
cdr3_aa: CASSLGRGHPNQETQYF

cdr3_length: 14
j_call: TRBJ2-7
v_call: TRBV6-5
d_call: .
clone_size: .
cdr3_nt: TGTGCCAGCAGTTACTCGGGTTACAGGGTGGAGCAGTACTTC
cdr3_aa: CASSYSGYRVEQYF

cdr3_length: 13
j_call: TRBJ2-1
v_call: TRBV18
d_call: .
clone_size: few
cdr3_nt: TGTGCCAGCTCACCACAACAAAACAATGAGCAGTTCTTC
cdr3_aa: CASSPQQNNEQFF

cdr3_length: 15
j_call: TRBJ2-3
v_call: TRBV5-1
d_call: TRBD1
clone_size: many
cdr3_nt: TGCGCCAGCAGCTCGGACAGGGAGAGCACAGATACGCAGTATTTT
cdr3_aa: CASSSDRESTDTQYF

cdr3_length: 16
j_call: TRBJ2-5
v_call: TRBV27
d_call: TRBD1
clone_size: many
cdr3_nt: TGTGCCAGCAGTTTTACGGGACAGGGCTTTGGTGAGACCCAGTACTTC
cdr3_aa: CASSFTGQGFGETQYF

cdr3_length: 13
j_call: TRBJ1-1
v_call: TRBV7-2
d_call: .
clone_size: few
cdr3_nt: TGTGCCAGCAGCCAAAAGGGATGGGGCGAAGCTTTCTTT
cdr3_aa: CASSQKGWGEAFF

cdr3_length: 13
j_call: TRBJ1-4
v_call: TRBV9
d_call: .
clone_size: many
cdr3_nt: TGTGCCAGCAGCGTAGCTACAGGGGAAAAACTGTTTTTT
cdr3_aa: CASSVATGEKLFF

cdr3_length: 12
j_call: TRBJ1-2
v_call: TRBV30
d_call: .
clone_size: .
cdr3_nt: TGTGCCTGGAGTGGCATTAAATATGGCTACACCTTC
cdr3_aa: CAWSGIKYGYTF

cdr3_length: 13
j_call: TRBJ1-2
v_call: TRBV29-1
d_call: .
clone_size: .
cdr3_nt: TGCAGCGTTGAATTCGGAGTTCTAGGAGGCTACACCTTC
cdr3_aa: CSVEFGVLGGYTF

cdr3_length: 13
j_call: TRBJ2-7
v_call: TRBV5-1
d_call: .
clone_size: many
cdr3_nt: TGCGCCAGCAGCTTGATTCATCCCTACGAGCAGTACTTC
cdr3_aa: CASSLIHPYEQYF

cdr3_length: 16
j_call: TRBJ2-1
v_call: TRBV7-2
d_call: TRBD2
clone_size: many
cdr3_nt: TGTGCCAGCAGCTCTAGCGGGGGGGCCTCCTACAATGAGCAGTTCTTC
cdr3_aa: CASSSSGGASYNEQFF

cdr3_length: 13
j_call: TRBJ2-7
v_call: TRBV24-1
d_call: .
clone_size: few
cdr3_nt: TGTGCCACCAGTGCCCCCTCGGAGCTCGAGCAGTACTTC
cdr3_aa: CATSAPSELEQYF

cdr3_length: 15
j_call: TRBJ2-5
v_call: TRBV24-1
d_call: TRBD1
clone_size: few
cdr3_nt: TGTGCCACCAGTCGTCTGGACAGGGGTACCGAGACCCAGTACTTC
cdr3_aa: CATSRLDRGTETQYF

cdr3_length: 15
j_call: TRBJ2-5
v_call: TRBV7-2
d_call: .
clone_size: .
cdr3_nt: TGTGCCAGCAGCTTCGGCTACCCGATGGGGGAGACCCAGTACTTC
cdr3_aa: CASSFGYPMGETQYF